A selection of T cell receptor beta chains follows, all from one sample in a study of CD8 T cells in ankylosing spondylitis. Each CDR3 protein gets one entry after TCRdb re-called the 5' RACE reads with MiXCR. Altogether a few hundred thousand distinct CDR3 sequences are present, about a fifth being singletons, with the ten largest covering about a sixth. The source material was blood, either unsorted or a sorted T cell fraction (not recorded which). The receptors derive from a male donor with ankylosing spondylitis. Both conserved end residues are part of each CDR3. The order of the fields is clone size, D gene, V gene, J gene, CDR3 protein, CDR3 DNA. A D gene is named only where the DNA matches it firmly. Clone size is given for some rows only: seen once, a few or many times, or a class if the clone is expanded.

many	TRBD1	TRBV10-3	TRBJ2-5	CAISGTGGQETQYF	TGTGCCATCAGTGGAACAGGGGGCCAAGAGACCCAGTACTTC
-	TRBD2	TRBV29-1	TRBJ2-1	CSVDGLAGSNEQFF	TGCAGCGTTGATGGACTAGCGGGAAGCAATGAGCAGTTCTTC
-	-	TRBV20-1	TRBJ2-1	CSARVGVLSNNEQFF	TGCAGTGCTAGAGTGGGGGTCCTGAGTAACAATGAGCAGTTCTTC
-	-	TRBV4-2	TRBJ2-2	CASSQGTGGRWGLNTGELFF	TGTGCCAGCAGCCAGGGGACTGGGGGCAGGTGGGGGCTTAACACCGGGGAGCTGTTTTTT
few	-	TRBV15	TRBJ2-1	CATSRDLGARVGYNEQFF	TGTGCCACCAGCAGAGATCTTGGGGCAAGGGTAGGGTACAATGAGCAGTTCTTC
many	-	TRBV10-3	TRBJ2-7	CAISGRVAEEQYF	TGTGCCATCAGTGGGAGGGTGGCCGAGGAGCAGTACTTC
-	-	TRBV7-9	TRBJ2-3	CASSWGIADTQYF	TGTGCCAGCAGCTGGGGAATCGCAGATACGCAGTATTTT
few	TRBD1	TRBV5-1	TRBJ1-5	CASSPTGGPDQPQHF	TGCGCCAGCAGCCCGACAGGGGGACCTGATCAGCCCCAGCATTTT
many	-	TRBV5-1	TRBJ2-1	CASSLISGDYNEQFF	TGCGCCAGCAGCTTGATCTCAGGGGACTACAATGAGCAGTTCTTC
-	-	TRBV6-1	TRBJ1-1	CASSQGPHTEAFF	TGTGCCAGCAGCCAGGGCCCTCACACTGAAGCTTTCTTT
-	-	TRBV6-1	TRBJ2-7	CASTRIGRGISEQYF	TGTGCCAGCACGAGGATAGGTCGGGGCATCAGCGAGCAGTACTTC